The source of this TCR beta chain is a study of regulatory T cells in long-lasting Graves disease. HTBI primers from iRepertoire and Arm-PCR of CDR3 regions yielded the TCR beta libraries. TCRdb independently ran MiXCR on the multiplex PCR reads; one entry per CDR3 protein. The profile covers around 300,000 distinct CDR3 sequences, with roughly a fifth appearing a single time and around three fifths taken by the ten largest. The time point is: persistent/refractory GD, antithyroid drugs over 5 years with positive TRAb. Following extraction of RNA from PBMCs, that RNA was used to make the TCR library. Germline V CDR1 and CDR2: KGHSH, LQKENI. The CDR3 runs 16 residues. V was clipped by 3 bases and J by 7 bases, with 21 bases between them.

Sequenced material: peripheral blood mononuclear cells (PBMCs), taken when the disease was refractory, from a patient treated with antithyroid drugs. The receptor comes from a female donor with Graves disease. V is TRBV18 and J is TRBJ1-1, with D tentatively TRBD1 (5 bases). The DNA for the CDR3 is TGTGCCAGCTCACCGCGAATAGGACCGGCGGGGGTTGAAGCTTTCTTT. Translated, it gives CASSPRIGPAGVEAFF.